The rows below give T cell receptor beta chains drawn from one sample of a study of blood T cell repertoires in COVID-19. Measured with immunoSEQ multiplex PCR; TCRdb has only the in-frame clones, and not every one. This sample has some 250,000 clones, with around four fifths found just once. The sample taken for sequencing was peripheral blood. Receptors were obtained from a man aged 25 to 45 who had recovered from COVID-19. CDR3s include the opening cysteine and the closing phenylalanine or tryptophan. Fields, in order: D gene, CDR3 length, clone size, J gene, V gene, CDR3 protein, CDR3 DNA. The D gene is left open where the match is weak. Rows give clone size only sometimes, using once, few, many, or a class for an expanded clone.

>.|15|few|TRBJ2-3|TRBV10-1
CASSESTGGTDTQYF
TGCGCCAGCAGTGAGTCGACAGGCGGCACAGATACGCAGTATTTT
>.|15|.|TRBJ2-1|TRBV27
CASSLMGQIYNEQFF
TGTGCCAGCAGTTTAATGGGGCAGATTTACAATGAGCAGTTCTTC
>TRBD1|15|.|TRBJ2-2|TRBV24-1
CATSPGTGVSGELFF
TGTGCCACCAGTCCCGGGACAGGGGTCTCCGGGGAGCTGTTTTTT
>.|17|.|TRBJ2-1|TRBV3-1/TRBV3-2
CASSRGEYRHSYNEQFF
TGTGCCAGCAGCCGGGGCGAGTATCGCCACTCCTACAATGAGCAGTTCTTC
>.|12|.|TRBJ1-4|TRBV4-1
CASSQAPGKLFF
TGCGCCAGCAGCCAAGCTCCGGGAAAACTGTTTTTT
>TRBD1|17|.|TRBJ2-2|TRBV5-8
CASSSSPGTAYTGELFF
TGTGCCAGCAGCTCCAGCCCCGGGACAGCTTACACCGGGGAGCTGTTTTTT
>TRBD1|14|.|TRBJ1-2|TRBV7-9
CASSPGQGNYGYTF
TGTGCCAGCAGCCCGGGACAGGGGAACTATGGCTACACCTTC
>TRBD1|14|.|TRBJ2-3|TRBV14
CASSQTGGRDTQYF
TGTGCCAGCAGCCAAACAGGGGGTAGAGATACGCAGTATTTT
>.|16|.|TRBJ2-3|TRBV9
CASSVVPRPSTDTQYF
TGTGCCAGCAGCGTAGTTCCGAGGCCCAGCACAGATACGCAGTATTTT
>TRBD1|13|.|TRBJ2-1|TRBV7-9
CASSLGTGTEQFF
TGTGCCAGCAGCTTAGGGACAGGGACTGAGCAGTTCTTC
>TRBD2|15|once|TRBJ2-3|TRBV27
CASSKPTGGVDTQYF
TGTGCCAGCAGTAAACCCACGGGAGGGGTAGATACGCAGTATTTT
>TRBD1|15|once|TRBJ2-6|TRBV19
CASSQGARGANVLTF
TGTGCCAGTAGCCAGGGGGCGCGGGGGGCCAACGTCCTGACTTTC
>.|15|.|TRBJ1-2|TRBV6-5
CASSYSGGLDYGYTF
TGTGCCAGCAGTTACTCGGGGGGGCTGGACTATGGCTACACCTTC
>TRBD1|15|once|TRBJ1-1|TRBV28
CASISGGAGNTEAFF
TGTGCCAGCATTTCAGGGGGCGCAGGGAACACTGAAGCTTTCTTT
>TRBD1|16|.|TRBJ1-6|TRBV18
CASSPLDRVNNSPLHF
TGTGCCAGCTCACCCCTGGACAGGGTAAATAATTCACCCCTCCACTTT
>.|14|.|TRBJ1-4|TRBV18
CASSPRREAEKLFF
TGTGCCAGCTCACCACGGAGGGAGGCTGAAAAACTGTTTTTT
>.|12|.|TRBJ2-1|TRBV9
CASSRFGDTKFF
TGTGCCAGCAGCCGATTCGGGGACACTAAGTTCTTC
>.|15|.|TRBJ1-1|TRBV5-1
CASSLLEGGRTEAFF
TGCGCCAGCAGCTTGTTAGAGGGAGGACGGACTGAAGCTTTCTTT
>TRBD1|14|.|TRBJ1-3|TRBV7-9
CASSPGQYGNTIYF
TGTGCCAGCAGCCCGGGACAGTACGGAAACACCATATATTTT
>.|14|.|TRBJ1-1|TRBV3-1/TRBV3-2
CASSLTAGNTEAFF
TGTGCCAGCAGCCTAACGGCGGGGAACACTGAAGCTTTCTTT
>.|17|.|TRBJ1-2|TRBV19
CASSILSSGGLIYGYTF
TGTGCCAGTAGTATTCTCTCGTCGGGAGGACTTATCTATGGCTACACCTTC
>.|15|.|TRBJ2-5|TRBV3-1/TRBV3-2
CASRYGGRGQETQYF
TGTGCCAGCAGGTACGGGGGACGGGGCCAAGAGACCCAGTACTTC
>TRBD1|15|.|TRBJ2-1|TRBV19
CASSTTRTGHNEQFF
TGTGCCAGTAGTACAACGAGGACAGGGCACAATGAGCAGTTCTTC
>.|11|.|TRBJ1-2|TRBV7-2
CASSSPGGYTF
TGTGCCAGCAGCTCCCCAGGTGGCTACACCTTC
>.|14|.|TRBJ1-1|TRBV9
CASSVGQQNTEAFF
TGTGCCAGCAGCGTGGGGCAGCAGAACACTGAAGCTTTCTTT
>.|13|many|TRBJ1-2|TRBV2
CASSGGEVYGYTF
TGTGCCAGCAGTGGCGGAGAGGTCTATGGCTACACCTTC
>TRBD1|16|few|TRBJ1-1|TRBV2
CASSGGWGQRRTEAFF
TGTGCCAGCAGTGGGGGATGGGGACAGCGGCGCACTGAAGCTTTCTTT
>TRBD2|15|.|TRBJ2-1|TRBV2
CASSGTSGAYNEQFF
TGTGCCAGCAGTGGGACTAGCGGGGCCTACAATGAGCAGTTCTTC
>.|14|.|TRBJ1-6|TRBV6-5
CASSPQSWNSPLHF
TGTGCCAGCAGCCCACAGTCGTGGAATTCACCCCTCCACTTT
>.|11|.|TRBJ1-3|TRBV28
CASSFRNTIYF
TGTGCCAGCAGTTTTAGAAACACCATATATTTT
>.|13|.|TRBJ2-3|TRBV7-2
CASRQPATDTQYF
TGTGCCAGCAGACAGCCTGCAACAGATACGCAGTATTTT
>.|15|once|TRBJ1-6|TRBV9
CASSVDGERGSPLHF
TGTGCCAGCAGCGTAGACGGGGAGCGCGGTTCACCCCTCCACTTT
>.|14|.|TRBJ1-5|TRBV21-1
CASSSDRGVQPQHF
TGTGCCAGCAGCTCGGACAGGGGTGTTCAGCCCCAGCATTTT
>TRBD1|14|.|TRBJ2-2|TRBV6-5
CASRWGTDTGELFF
TGTGCCAGTCGGTGGGGGACAGACACCGGGGAGCTGTTTTTT
>TRBD1|15|.|TRBJ2-5|TRBV4-2
CASSQGRQGGETQYF
TGTGCCAGCAGCCAAGGGCGACAGGGGGGAGAGACCCAGTACTTC
>TRBD1|14|.|TRBJ2-5|TRBV6-6
CASSPTGGQETQYF
TGTGCCAGCAGTCCGACAGGGGGACAAGAGACCCAGTACTTC
>TRBD1|17|once|TRBJ1-1|TRBV4-1
CASSQLLRGFMNTEAFF
TGCGCCAGCAGCCAACTCCTCAGGGGGTTCATGAACACTGAAGCTTTCTTT
>TRBD1|16|once|TRBJ1-5|TRBV5-6
CASSRLQQGANQPQHF
TGTGCCAGCAGCCGATTACAACAGGGGGCGAACCAGCCCCAGCATTTT
>.|16|many|TRBJ1-2|TRBV5-1
CASSSDPVGGNYGYTF
TGCGCCAGCAGCTCGGACCCCGTTGGGGGGAACTATGGCTACACCTTC
>TRBD2|14|.|TRBJ2-5|TRBV5-1
CASSSSGVQETQYF
TGCGCCAGCAGCTCTAGCGGGGTCCAAGAGACCCAGTACTTC